A single sample gave rise to the 23 T cell receptor beta chains below, sequenced in a study of blood T cell repertoires in COVID-19. Profiling relied on immunoSEQ multiplex PCR, and the TCRdb table lists in-frame clones only, not all of them. The table shows about 50,000 clones, with roughly 86% occurring only once. Sequenced input: peripheral blood. These receptors were taken from a man at least 80 years old with active or convalescent COVID-19.

V usage is TRBV16 and J usage is TRBJ1-1; 10 positions agree with TRBD1. This CDR3 spans 13 amino acids. Trimming cost V 4 bases and J 11 bases; bases outside gene matches: 7. From germline, CDR1 is KGHSY and CDR2 FQNENV. CDR3 in amino acids: CASSPGQGGQAFF. CDR3 nucleotides: TGTGCCAGCAGCCCCGGACAGGGGGGCCAGGCTTTCTTT.

This sequence joins TRBV10-3 and TRBJ2-1, with 10 bases matching TRBD1. Losses at the gene ends were 11 bases for V and 2 bases for J; bases not matched to a gene: 6. The CDR3 loop spans 14 amino acids. Germline values: CDR1 ENHRY, CDR2 SYGVKD. The chain's CDR3 is CAAGGTGAYNEQFF. The CDR3, as DNA: TGTGCCGCAGGGGGGACAGGGGCCTACAATGAGCAGTTCTTC.

This sequence joins TRBV7-2 and TRBJ2-5, with D possibly TRBD2 on 7 matching bases. The CDR3 consists of 15 residues. Germline CDR1 SGHTA, CDR2 FQGNSA. Trimming took 0 bases from V and 5 from J, leaving 13 bases between them. The CDR3 reads CASSLAPGEGETQYF. The CDR3 DNA reads as TGTGCCAGCAGCTTAGCACCAGGGGAGGGGGAGACCCAGTACTTC.

The rearrangement uses TRBV7-2 and TRBJ1-1, with TRBD1 matching over 7 bases. The CDR3 consists of 16 residues. After removal of 2 bases from V and 1 base from J, the junction contained 7 bases not matched to a gene. Germline assignment: CDR1 SGHTA and CDR2 FQGNSA. The CDR3 DNA is TGTGCCAGCAGCTTAATTGGACAGGTACCGAACACTGAAGCTTTCTTT. It specifies CASSLIGQVPNTEAFF.

The genes are TRBV7-9 and TRBJ2-3; TRBD1 is a possible D gene (6 bases). Looked up from germline, CDR1 is SEHNR and CDR2 is FQNEAQ (reference sequence). This CDR3 comprises 15 residues. Deletions cut 3 bases from V and 0 bases from J, with 10 bases between. The CDR3 loop is CASSFGGISTDTQYF. The DNA for the CDR3 is TGTGCCAGCAGCTTTGGGGGCATCAGCACAGATACGCAGTATTTT.

The J gene is TRBJ2-1, the V gene TRBV6-1; 8 positions agree with TRBD2. The junction had 17 bases not matched to a gene; V was cut back by 4 bases and J by 9 bases. CDR1 and CDR2 (germline): MNHNS, SASEGT. The CDR3 is made up of 17 amino acids. The DNA of the CDR3 is TGTGCCAGCAGTGGGCGACTAGCGCCGGAGGTTACGGGTGAGCAGTTCTTC. Amino acid sequence: CASSGRLAPEVTGEQFF.

The chain has TRBV5-1 and TRBJ1-1; the D is unclear. Trimming left V 4 bases short and J 0 bases short, with 7 bases between. From germline, CDR1 is SGHRS and CDR2 YFSETQ. CDR3 size: 13 residues. The CDR3 here is CASSPGMNTEAFF. The DNA of the CDR3 is TGCGCCAGCAGCCCGGGAATGAACACTGAAGCTTTCTTT.

The chain combines TRBV28 with TRBJ2-7; 14 bases align to TRBD2. Germline loops: CDR1 MDHEN, CDR2 SYDVKM. Trimming took 1 base from V and 3 from J; bases not matched to a gene: 8. CDR3 length: 18 amino acids. Here the CDR3 DNA reads TGTGCCAGCAGTTTATACGGACTAGCGGGAGGCCGCGGCTACGAGCAGTACTTC. Encoded protein: CASSLYGLAGGRGYEQYF. Based on the CDR3 plus reference TRBV28 and TRBJ2-7, the full variable domain is DVKVTQSSRYLVKRTGEKVFLECVQDMDHENMFWYRQDPGLGLRLIYFSYDVKMKEKGDIPEGYSVSREKKERFSLILESASTNQTSMYLCASSLYGLAGGRGYEQYFGPGTRLTVT.

The chain uses TRBV28 and TRBJ1-2; D gene ambiguous. Germline assignment: CDR1 MDHEN and CDR2 SYDVKM. V dropped 5 bases and J dropped 4 bases, with 8 bases sitting between them. This CDR3 spans 12 amino acids. The CDR3 region is CASSGGIYGYTF. CDR3 nucleotide sequence: TGTGCCAGCAGTGGCGGTATCTATGGCTACACCTTC.

This clone has just one count. The rearrangement links TRBV18 to TRBJ1-1; 10 bases are shared with TRBD1. The CDR3 loop spans 14 amino acids. The V gene's germline CDR1 is KGHSH and CDR2 LQKENI. With 3 bases clipped from V and 4 bases from J, the junction kept 2 bases outside the gene matches. DNA for the CDR3: TGTGCCAGCTCACCCGGGACAGGGGCCACTGAAGCTTTCTTT. This codes for CASSPGTGATEAFF.

The V gene is TRBV27, the J gene TRBJ2-3; 7 nucleotides match TRBD1. This CDR3 is 14 amino acids long. V trimming: 6 bases; J trimming: 6 bases; junction bases outside the gene matches: 9. CDR1 and CDR2 (germline): MNHEY, SMNVEV (reference sequence). CDR3 DNA sequence: TGTGCCAGCAGAAAGGGAATACAGGGGGATACGCAGTATTTT. It encodes CASRKGIQGDTQYF.

The V call is TRBV7-3, the J call TRBJ1-1, with D tentatively TRBD1 (6 bases). CDR1 is SGHTA, CDR2 FQGTGA, per germline. V gave up 2 bases and J gave up 1 base, with 11 bases separating them. This CDR3 is 15 amino acids long. CDR3 sequence reads: CASSLGGAGNTEAFF. For the CDR3, the DNA is TGTGCCAGCAGCTTAGGGGGCGCGGGGAACACTGAAGCTTTCTTT.

This chain uses TRBV15 with TRBJ2-3; TRBD1 might be the D (6 bases). The CDR3 sequence is 16 residues long. Germline V gives CDR1 LNHNV, CDR2 YYDKDF (reference sequence). Trimming shortened V by 1 base and J by 6 bases, and 17 bases separated the two germline ends. The CDR3 loop is CATSRGQLQGGDTQYF. The DNA of the CDR3 is TGTGCCACCAGCAGAGGACAGTTACAGGGTGGGGATACGCAGTATTTT.

The chain is built from TRBV19 and TRBJ1-5, with D perhaps matching TRBD1 (6 bases). V dropped 6 bases and J dropped 6 bases, with 15 bases sitting between them. CDR1 LNHDA and CDR2 SQIVND come from the germline V gene (reference sequence). The CDR3 has 14 amino acids. The CDR3 DNA reads as TGTGCCAGTAGCAATCCGGGACATAGTCAGCCCCAGCATTTT. It translates to CASSNPGHSQPQHF.

This clone was recorded once. The chain uses TRBV19 and TRBJ1-5; 9 bases map to TRBD1. Trimming cost V 7 bases and J 5 bases; bases outside gene matches: 6. The CDR3 sequence is 14 residues long. Germline lookup yields CDR1 LNHDA and CDR2 SQIVND (reference sequence). The CDR3 spells CASTWTGVHQPQHF. CDR3 DNA sequence: TGTGCCAGTACCTGGACAGGGGTTCATCAGCCCCAGCATTTT.

Note on this clone: The sample carries other DNA sequences with the same CDR3. CDR3: CASSLGLAGGTDTQYF. CDR3 coding DNA: TGTGCCAGCAGCTTGGGACTAGCGGGAGGCACAGATACGCAGTATTTT. This chain links TRBV7-6 with TRBJ2-3, with 14 bases fitting TRBD2. The CDR3 runs 16 residues. Germline loops: CDR1 SGHVS, CDR2 FNYEAQ. The J segment lost 1 base and the V segment lost 3 bases, leaving 0 bases of the junction unmatched. The full variable domain, its missing parts supplied by reference TRBV7-6 and TRBJ2-3, is GAGVSQSPRYKVTKRGQDVALRCDPISGHVSLYWYRQALGQGPEFLTYFNYEAQQDKSGLPNDRFSAERPEGSISTLTIQRTEQRDSAMYRCASSLGLAGGTDTQYFGPGTRLTVL.

This chain links TRBV6-5 with TRBJ1-2; D is unresolved. CDR1 is MNHEY and CDR2 is SVGAGI in the germline V gene. The CDR3 has 14 residues. Trimming cost V 2 bases and J 7 bases, with 14 bases left between them. The CDR3 is CASSYAGVRSGYTF. As DNA, the CDR3 is TGTGCCAGCAGTTACGCCGGGGTTCGAAGTGGCTACACCTTC.

In this sample, this clone turned up a few times. The rearrangement links TRBV28 to TRBJ2-7; 9 nucleotides match TRBD2. The CDR3 is 13 amino acids. V lost 6 bases, J lost 5 bases, and 5 bases stayed unmatched. Germline values: CDR1 MDHEN, CDR2 SYDVKM. CDR3 in DNA: TGTGCCAGCAGGGCTAGCGGGACCCACGAGCAGTACTTC. This sequence encodes CASRASGTHEQYF.

The CDR3 protein is CARRTSGQETQYF. In DNA, the CDR3 is TGTGCCAGAAGGACTAGCGGGCAAGAGACCCAGTACTTC. The V and J genes are TRBV2 and TRBJ2-5, with 11 positions matching TRBD2. This CDR3 contains 13 residues. The germline gives CDR1 SNHLY, CDR2 FYNNEI. J was trimmed by 2 bases and V by 9 bases; bases with no gene match: 2.

The J gene is TRBJ1-2, the V gene TRBV6-1, with a possible D match to TRBD1 (5 bases). The length of the CDR3 is 16 residues. Germline V gene lookup returns CDR1 MNHNS and CDR2 SASEGT. Deletions cut 4 bases from V and 2 bases from J, with 17 bases between. CDR3 nucleotide sequence: TGTGCCAGCAGTGCCAGCGGGGGAGGGATCAACTATGGCTACACCTTC. Residues: CASSASGGGINYGYTF.

The J gene is TRBJ2-5, the V gene TRBV11-3; TRBD1 is a possible D gene (6 bases). Between the trimmed V and J ends, which lost 6 bases and 2 bases, there was a span of 16 bases. Per germline, CDR1 SGHNT and CDR2 YENEEA. The CDR3 extends over 15 amino acids. Here the CDR3 DNA reads TGTGCCAGCAGATATCTACGGACAGCGCAAGAGACCCAGTACTTC. Translated, it gives CASRYLRTAQETQYF.

The gene calls are TRBV29-1 and TRBJ2-3; possibly TRBD1 for D (5 bases). The CDR3 is 14 amino acids. Germline lookup yields CDR1 SQVTM and CDR2 ANQGSEA. V lost 6 bases to trimming and J lost 1 base, with 14 bases between them. CDR3 in amino acids: CSVLTDIGTDTQYF. The CDR3, as DNA: TGCAGCGTGTTGACAGACATAGGCACAGATACGCAGTATTTT.

The table lists this clone with a few counts. This chain links TRBV2 with TRBJ2-7; TRBD2 aligns across 10 bases. This CDR3 contains 15 residues. V lost 6 bases to trimming and J lost 0 bases; unmatched junction nucleotides: 5. Germline lookup yields CDR1 SNHLY and CDR2 FYNNEI. CDR3 sequence (DNA): TGTGCCAGCAGCAAACTAGCGGGGAGCTCCTACGAGCAGTACTTC. It codes for CASSKLAGSSYEQYF. Based on the CDR3 plus reference TRBV2 and TRBJ2-7, the full variable domain is EPEVTQTPSHQVTQMGQEVILRCVPISNHLYFYWYRQILGQKVEFLVSFYNNEISEKSEIFDDQFSVERPDGSNFTLKIRSTKLEDSAMYFCASSKLAGSSYEQYFGPGTRLTVT.